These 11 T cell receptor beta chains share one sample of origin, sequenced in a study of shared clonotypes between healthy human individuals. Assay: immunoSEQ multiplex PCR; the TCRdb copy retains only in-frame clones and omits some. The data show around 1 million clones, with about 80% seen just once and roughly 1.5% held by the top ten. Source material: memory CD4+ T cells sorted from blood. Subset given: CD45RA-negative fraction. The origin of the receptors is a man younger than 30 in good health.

The CDR3 sequence is CASSYSPDQPQHF. Here the CDR3 DNA reads TGTGCCAGCAGTTACTCACCGGATCAGCCCCAGCATTTT. The J gene is TRBJ1-5, the V gene TRBV6-5; no firm D call. Per germline, CDR1 MNHEY and CDR2 SVGAGI. Trimming took 0 bases from V and 5 from J, leaving 5 bases between them. The CDR3 loop spans 13 amino acids.

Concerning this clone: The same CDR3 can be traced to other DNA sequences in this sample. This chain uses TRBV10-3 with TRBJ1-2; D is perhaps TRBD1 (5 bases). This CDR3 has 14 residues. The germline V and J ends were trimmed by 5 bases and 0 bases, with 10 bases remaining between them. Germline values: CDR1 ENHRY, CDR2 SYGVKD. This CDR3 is CAISRDSPNYGYTF. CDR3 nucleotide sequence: TGTGCCATCAGTAGAGACAGCCCTAACTATGGCTACACCTTC.

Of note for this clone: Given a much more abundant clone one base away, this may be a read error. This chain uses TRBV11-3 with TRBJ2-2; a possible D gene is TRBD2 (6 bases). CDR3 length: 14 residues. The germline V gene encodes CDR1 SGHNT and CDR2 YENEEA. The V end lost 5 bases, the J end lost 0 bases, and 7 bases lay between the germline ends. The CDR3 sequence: CASSRDSNTGELFF. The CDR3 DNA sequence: TGTGCCAGCAGCCGGGACTCGAACACCGGGGAGCTGTTTTTT.

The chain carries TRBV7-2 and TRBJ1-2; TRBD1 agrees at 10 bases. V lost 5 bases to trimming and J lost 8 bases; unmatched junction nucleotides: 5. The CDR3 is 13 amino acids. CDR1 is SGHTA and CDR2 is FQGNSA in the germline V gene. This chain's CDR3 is CASSPGTGAGYTF. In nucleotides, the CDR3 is TGTGCCAGCAGCCCCGGGACAGGGGCCGGCTACACCTTC.

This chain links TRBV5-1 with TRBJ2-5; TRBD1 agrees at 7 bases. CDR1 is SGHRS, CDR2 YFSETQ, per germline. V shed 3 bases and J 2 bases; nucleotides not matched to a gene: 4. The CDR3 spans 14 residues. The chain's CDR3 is CASSSLGQQETQYF. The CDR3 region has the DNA TGCGCCAGCAGCTCCCTGGGACAGCAAGAGACCCAGTACTTC.

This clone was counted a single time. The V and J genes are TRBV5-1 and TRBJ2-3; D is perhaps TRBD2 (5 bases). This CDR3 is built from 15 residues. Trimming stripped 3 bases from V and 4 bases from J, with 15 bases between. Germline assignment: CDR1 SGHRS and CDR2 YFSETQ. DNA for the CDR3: TGCGCCAGCAGCTCCGGCGCGCTAGCTTCAGATACGCAGTATTTT. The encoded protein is CASSSGALASDTQYF.

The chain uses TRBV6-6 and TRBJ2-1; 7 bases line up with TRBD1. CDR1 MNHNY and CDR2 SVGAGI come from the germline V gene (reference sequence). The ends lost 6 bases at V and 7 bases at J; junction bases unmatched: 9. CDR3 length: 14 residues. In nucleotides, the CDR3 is TGTGCCAGCAGCGGGACAGTTGGGGTAAATGAGCAGTTCTTC. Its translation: CASSGTVGVNEQFF.

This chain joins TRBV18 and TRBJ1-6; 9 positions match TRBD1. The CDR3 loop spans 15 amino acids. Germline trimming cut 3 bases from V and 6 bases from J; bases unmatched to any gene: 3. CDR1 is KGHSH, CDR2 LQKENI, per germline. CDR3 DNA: TGTGCCAGCTCACCCGGGACAGGGAGTAATTCACCCCTCCACTTT. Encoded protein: CASSPGTGSNSPLHF.

Written as DNA, the CDR3 is TGTGCCACCTGGACAGGGGGAGCTAACTATGGCTACACCTTC. This encodes CATWTGGANYGYTF. V usage is TRBV28 and J usage is TRBJ1-2; 10 nucleotides agree with TRBD1. Looked up from germline, CDR1 is MDHEN and CDR2 is SYDVKM. This CDR3 region has 14 residues. The ends lost 10 bases at V and 0 bases at J; junction bases unmatched: 5.

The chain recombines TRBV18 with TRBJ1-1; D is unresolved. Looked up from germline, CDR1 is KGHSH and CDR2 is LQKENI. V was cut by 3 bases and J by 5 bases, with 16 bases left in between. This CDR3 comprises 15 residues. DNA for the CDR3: TGTGCCAGCTCACCCGGCGAAGTTAGGAGGACTGAAGCTTTCTTT. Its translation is CASSPGEVRRTEAFF.

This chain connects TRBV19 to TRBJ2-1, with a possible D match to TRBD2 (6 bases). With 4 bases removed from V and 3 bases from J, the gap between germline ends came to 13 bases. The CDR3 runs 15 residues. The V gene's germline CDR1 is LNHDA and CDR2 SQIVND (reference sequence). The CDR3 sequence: CASSTSSVYYNEQFF. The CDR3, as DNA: TGTGCCAGTAGTACTTCTAGCGTTTACTACAATGAGCAGTTCTTC.